The 7 T cell receptor beta chains in this list originate from one sample, sequenced in a study of PD-L1 blockade in urothelial cancer. Specified time point: pretreatment peripheral blood. The table came from immunoSEQ multiplex PCR; TCRdb's copy has only in-frame clones and leaves some out. The sample gives about 50,000 clones, roughly 80% of which show up once; less than 5% is in the top ten. This specimen consisted of PBMCs, obtained around atezolizumab (anti-PD-L1) treatment. Receptors originate from a man aged 70 or older with urothelial cancer.

The V and J genes are TRBV2 and TRBJ2-5; D perhaps matches TRBD2 (5 bases). The V end was cut by 1 base, the J end by 4 bases, with 16 bases between. The CDR3 runs to 16 residues. CDR1 SNHLY and CDR2 FYNNEI come from the germline V gene. CDR3 coding DNA: TGTGCCAGCAGTGAAGGCCCGCCGAGGGCGGGAGAGACCCAGTACTTC. This codes for CASSEGPPRAGETQYF.

This chain links TRBV18 with TRBJ2-3; TRBD2 agrees at 13 bases. Germline trimming cut 3 bases from V and 7 bases from J; bases unmatched to any gene: 7. The CDR3 spans 16 residues. Germline V gene data show CDR1 as KGHSH and CDR2 as LQKENI. The CDR3 coding sequence is TGTGCCAGCTCACCCGGACTAGCGGGGGTCATGTATACGCAGTATTTT. It is translated as CASSPGLAGVMYTQYF.

The chain combines TRBV7-9 with TRBJ2-6, with 7 nucleotides matching TRBD1. Germline lookup yields CDR1 SEHNR and CDR2 FQNEAQ (reference sequence). V dropped 5 bases and J dropped 0; count of bases not matched to a gene: 10. The CDR3 has 18 residues. CDR3 nucleotides: TGTGCCAGCAGCCACCCAATGGACAGGAGCTCTGGGGCCAACGTCCTGACTTTC. This encodes CASSHPMDRSSGANVLTF.

V and J are TRBV30 and TRBJ2-3; D is possibly TRBD2 (6 bases). Between the trimmed V and J ends, which lost 4 bases and 7 bases, there was a span of 24 bases. From germline, CDR1 is GTSNPN and CDR2 SVGIG (reference sequence). CDR3 size: 16 residues. Here the CDR3 DNA reads TGTGCCTGGATCCCGTTGGGGGAGGCTCCCGACTATACGCAGTATTTT. This gives the protein CAWIPLGEAPDYTQYF.

The genes are TRBV5-1 and TRBJ2-1, with TRBD1 identical over 8 bases. The CDR3 extends over 17 amino acids. The junction had 9 bases not matched to a gene; V was cut back by 4 bases and J by 0 bases. In germline, CDR1 is SGHRS, CDR2 YFSETQ. In nucleotides, the CDR3 is TGCGCCAGCAGCCTAAACGACAGGGGCAGCTCCTACAATGAGCAGTTCTTC. This encodes CASSLNDRGSSYNEQFF.

The genes are TRBV5-5 and TRBJ2-1, with 8 bases lining up with TRBD2. Germline values: CDR1 SGHKS, CDR2 YYEKEE (reference sequence). Trimming cost V 3 bases and J 9 bases; bases outside gene matches: 8. This CDR3 is built from 14 residues. CDR3 DNA: TGTGCCAGCAGCTCGAGTAGCGGGATTGGTGAGCAGTTCTTC. Protein: CASSSSSGIGEQFF. The full variable domain, with the rest looked up from reference TRBV5-5 and TRBJ2-1, is DAGVTQSPTHLIKTRGQQVTLRCSPISGHKSVSWYQQVLGQGPQFIFQYYEKEERGRGNFPDRFSARQFPNYSSELNVNALLLGDSALYLCASSSSSGIGEQFFGPGTRLTVL.

The chain joins TRBV19 to TRBJ1-1; weak D call: TRBD1 (6 bases). This CDR3 comprises 15 residues. Trimming stripped 1 base from V and 5 bases from J, with 14 bases between. Germline V gene lookup returns CDR1 LNHDA and CDR2 SQIVND (reference sequence). In nucleotides, the CDR3 is TGTGCCAGTAGTATAGGGGGGCGGACGGGAACTGAAGCTTTCTTT. Translating it yields CASSIGGRTGTEAFF.